This T cell receptor (beta chain) originates from a study of cytotoxic CD8 clonotypes in ibrutinib-treated CLL. Sequencing was performed with immunoSEQ multiplex PCR; in TCRdb, only in-frame clones are kept and a portion is missing. This sample yields over 30,000 clones, of which around 63% are seen a single time; 7% belongs to the top ten. This CDR3 is 13 amino acids long. Per germline, CDR1 SGHTA and CDR2 FQGTGA. V lost 5 bases, J lost 6 bases, and 6 bases stayed unmatched. This clonotype originated in a human donor with chronic lymphocytic leukemia. This chain connects TRBV7-3 to TRBJ2-7; 8 bases agree with TRBD1. The source was PBMCs, collected at disease progression, from a patient treated with ibrutinib. The CDR3 coding sequence is TGTGCCAGCAGCACGGGGACAGGTGGCGAGCAGTACTTC. Its protein is CASSTGTGGEQYF.